Included here is one T cell receptor beta chain sequence, with context. Its antigen is unidentified. This CDR3 spans 17 amino acids. Germline lookup yields CDR1 SGHRS and CDR2 YFSETQ. Trimming took 1 base from V and 3 from J, leaving 14 bases between them. This record belongs to a study of OX40 agonist ivuxolimab in advanced cancers. General observations from the study: Compared with CD4+, CD8+ T cells on average had more expanded clones. Partial responders at 0.1-3.0 mg/kg had among the lowest clonal expansion.

The table came from immunoSEQ multiplex PCR; TCRdb's copy has only in-frame clones and leaves some out. Found here are around 59,000 clones, roughly 86% of them singletons; the top ten hold 0.95% to 1.4%. This material consisted of CD4+ or CD8+ T cells sorted from blood, taken in a trial of the OX40 agonist ivuxolimab. This chain links TRBV5-1 with TRBJ2-6, with D hard to call. This clonotype was obtained from an adult with an advanced solid tumor such as melanoma, head and neck, liver or kidney cancer. In nucleotides, the CDR3 is TGCGCCAGCAGCTTGTCGGCAGCCCCCTATGGGGCCAACGTCCTGACTTTC. It codes for CASSLSAAPYGANVLTF.